This T cell receptor (beta chain) was found in a study of spatial heterogeneity in lung cancer. Study-wide findings and caveats: The number of expanded tumor alpha and beta chains correlated with mutation number. Coverage estimated for tumor T cells reached about 7% for alpha chains and 11% to 15% for beta chains.

V lost 4 bases to trimming and J lost 3 bases, with 19 bases between them. The CDR3 loop spans 16 amino acids. Germline CDR1 reads SGHNT; CDR2 reads YYREEE (reference sequence). TCR cDNA molecules each had a unique molecular identifier. In TCRdb, the 5' RACE reads were re-called with MiXCR into one record per CDR3 protein. Seen here are 1,700 or so distinct CDR3 sequences, about 4.6% observed once, and the top ten hold approximately 30%. By proportion, this clonotype is medium-sized. Antigen unknown. The time point is: sample taken at primary tumor resection. The donors, more than 55 patients with untreated early-stage non-small cell lung cancer, provided the samples.

This TCR came from a male donor with early-stage non-small cell lung cancer. The gene calls are TRBV5-4 and TRBJ1-2, with a tentative D call TRBD1 (6 bases). The material was lung tumor tissue, obtained at surgery. The CDR3 protein is CASSLRGASRDYGYTF. CDR3 sequence (DNA): TGTGCCAGCAGCCTACGGGGGGCTTCGAGGGACTATGGCTACACCTTC.